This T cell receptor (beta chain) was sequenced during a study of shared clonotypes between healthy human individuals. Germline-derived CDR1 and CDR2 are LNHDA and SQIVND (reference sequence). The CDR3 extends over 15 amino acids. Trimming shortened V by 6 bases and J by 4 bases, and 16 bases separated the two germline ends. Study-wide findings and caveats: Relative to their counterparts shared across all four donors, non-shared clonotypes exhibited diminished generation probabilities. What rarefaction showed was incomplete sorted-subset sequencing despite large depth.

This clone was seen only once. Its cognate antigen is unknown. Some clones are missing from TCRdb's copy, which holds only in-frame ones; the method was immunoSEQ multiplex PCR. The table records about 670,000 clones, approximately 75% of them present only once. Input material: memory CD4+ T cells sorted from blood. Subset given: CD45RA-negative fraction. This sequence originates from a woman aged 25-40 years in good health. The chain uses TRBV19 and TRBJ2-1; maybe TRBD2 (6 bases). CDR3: CASRKEGYGYNEQFF. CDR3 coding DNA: TGTGCCAGTAGAAAGGAGGGGTACGGATACAATGAGCAGTTCTTC.